One and the same sample provided the 10 T cell receptor beta chains below, sequenced in a study of blood T cell repertoires in COVID-19. Profiled with immunoSEQ multiplex PCR; TCRdb holds only in-frame clones, not every one. The table shows 200,000 to 300,000 clones, with around 88% occurring only once. The sequenced material came from PBMCs or T cells enriched from blood (not recorded which). The receptors come from a middle-aged woman with acute COVID-19.

The chain combines TRBV28 with TRBJ1-5; TRBD1 matches 9 bases. CDR3 size: 15 residues. With V trimmed by 6 bases and J by 4 bases, 7 bases remained unmatched. In germline, CDR1 is MDHEN, CDR2 SYDVKM. The CDR3 protein is CASSPDRGGNQPQHF. The CDR3 coding sequence is TGTGCCAGCAGCCCGGACAGGGGAGGAAATCAGCCCCAGCATTTT.

The gene calls are TRBV7-3 and TRBJ2-1; a possible D gene is TRBD2 (6 bases). Germline V gene lookup returns CDR1 SGHTA and CDR2 FQGTGA. Trimming pared 3 bases from V and 5 bases from J, leaving 14 bases between. CDR3 length: 15 amino acids. The CDR3 reads CASSFGAGNNNEQFF. CDR3 DNA sequence: TGTGCCAGCAGCTTTGGGGCGGGAAATAACAATGAGCAGTTCTTC.

V usage is TRBV30 and J usage is TRBJ1-4; 10 bases align to TRBD1. The V segment lost 0 bases and the J segment 6 bases; nucleotides outside the gene matches: 7. Germline V gene data show CDR1 as GTSNPN and CDR2 as SVGIG (reference sequence). The CDR3 runs to 16 residues. CDR3 loop: CAWSVGEGQGHEKLFF. DNA of the CDR3: TGTGCCTGGAGTGTAGGGGAGGGACAGGGGCATGAAAAACTGTTTTTT.

The genes are TRBV7-3 and TRBJ2-1, with no clear D. The germline V and J ends were trimmed by 5 bases and 4 bases, with 6 bases remaining between them. This CDR3 contains 12 residues. Germline CDR1 and CDR2: SGHTA and FQGTGA. In DNA form, the CDR3 reads TGTGCCAGCAGCCCGTCTTACAATGAGCAGTTCTTC. Translation: CASSPSYNEQFF.

The rearrangement links TRBV15 to TRBJ2-7, with 9 bases aligning to TRBD1. The CDR3 spans 14 residues. With V trimmed by 2 bases and J by 2 bases, 1 base remained unmatched. Germline loops: CDR1 LNHNV, CDR2 YYDKDF (reference sequence). This chain's CDR3 is CATSRRTGAYEQYF. The CDR3, as DNA: TGTGCCACCAGCAGAAGGACAGGGGCCTACGAGCAGTACTTC.

This chain joins TRBV19 and TRBJ2-2; D gene unclear. V lost 4 bases and J 7 bases, leaving 16 bases between the germline ends. Looked up from germline, CDR1 is LNHDA and CDR2 is SQIVND (reference sequence). The CDR3 contains 15 residues. The CDR3 coding sequence is TGTGCCAGTAGTACCTCCCCGAGTTCCGTCGGGGAGCTGTTTTTT. Translation gives CASSTSPSSVGELFF.

This chain uses TRBV10-3 with TRBJ2-2; maybe TRBD2 (6 bases). V was shortened by 10 bases and J by 1 base, with 13 bases between the two germline ends. Germline V gene data show CDR1 as ENHRY and CDR2 as SYGVKD. The CDR3 extends over 14 amino acids. CDR3 nucleotides: TGTGCCACCTCGGGACTGAAGAACACCGGGGAGCTGTTTTTT. Amino acid sequence: CATSGLKNTGELFF.

The chain uses TRBV4-1 and TRBJ2-3, with 9 bases lining up with TRBD2. The V gene's germline CDR1 is MGHRA and CDR2 YSYEKL. V shed 1 base and J 5 bases; nucleotides not matched to a gene: 7. This CDR3 has 16 amino acids. The CDR3 nucleotides read TGCGCCAGCAGCCAAGGGTTAGCGGGAGATGTAGATACGCAGTATTTT. It specifies CASSQGLAGDVDTQYF.

Remarks on this clone: This sample also contains other DNA sequences that code for the same CDR3. The rearrangement joins TRBV5-1 to TRBJ1-1; no reliable D call. V was shortened by 0 bases and J by 1 base, with 4 bases between the two germline ends. The germline V gene has CDR1 SGHRS and CDR2 YFSETQ. This CDR3 region has 13 residues. CDR3 nucleotides: TGCGCCAGCAGCTTGGCCGGGAACACTGAAGCTTTCTTT. It codes for CASSLAGNTEAFF. Full variable domain (outside the CDR3, taken from reference TRBV5-1 and TRBJ1-1): KAGVTQTPRYLIKTRGQQVTLSCSPISGHRSVSWYQQTPGQGLQFLFEYFSETQRNKGNFPGRFSGRQFSNSRSEMNVSTLELGDSALYLCASSLAGNTEAFFGQGTRLTVV.

This clone was seen a single time. The chain has TRBV30 and TRBJ1-1, with D maybe TRBD1 (6 bases). The V gene's germline CDR1 is GTSNPN and CDR2 SVGIG (reference sequence). CDR3 size: 13 residues. V lost 3 bases and J lost 1, with 9 bases in between. CDR3 nucleotides: TGTGCCTGGAGGGAACAGGGGAACACTGAAGCTTTCTTT. This encodes CAWREQGNTEAFF. Using reference TRBV30 and TRBJ1-1 for the parts outside the CDR3, the full variable domain is SQTIHQWPATLVQPVGSPLSLECTVEGTSNPNLYWYRQAAGRGLQLLFYSVGIGQISSEVPQNLSASRPQDRQFILSSKKLLLSDSGFYLCAWREQGNTEAFFGQGTRLTVV.